The TCR beta chain under discussion was sequenced for a study of CD8 T cells in ankylosing spondylitis. Study-wide points: Among TCR beta sequences, a motif of eight highly homologous variants appeared characteristic of ankylosing spondylitis blood. Clones tied to disease were said to be significantly enriched in matched ankylosing spondylitis synovial fluid.

This CDR3 contains 12 residues. Germline CDR1 and CDR2: SGDLS and YYNGEE. The V end was cut by 3 bases, the J end by 6 bases, with 4 bases between. Using its own MiXCR run on the 5' RACE reads, TCRdb lists one record per CDR3 protein. The sample includes some 100,000 distinct CDR3 sequences, roughly 9% of them seen just once. This clonotype was detected only a few times. Its matching antigen is unknown. The V gene is TRBV9, the J gene TRBJ2-6; D call uncertain. This sequence originates from a male donor with ankylosing spondylitis. The sequencing input was blood, either unsorted or a sorted T cell fraction (not recorded which). The CDR3 sequence: CASSGKANVLTF. In DNA form, the CDR3 reads TGTGCCAGCAGCGGAAAGGCCAACGTCCTGACTTTC. The full variable domain, with the rest looked up from reference TRBV9 and TRBJ2-6, is DSGVTQTPKHLITATGQRVTLRCSPRSGDLSVYWYQQSLDQGLQFLIQYYNGEERAKGNILERFSAQQFPDLHSELNLSSLELGDSALYFCASSGKANVLTFGAGSRLTVL.